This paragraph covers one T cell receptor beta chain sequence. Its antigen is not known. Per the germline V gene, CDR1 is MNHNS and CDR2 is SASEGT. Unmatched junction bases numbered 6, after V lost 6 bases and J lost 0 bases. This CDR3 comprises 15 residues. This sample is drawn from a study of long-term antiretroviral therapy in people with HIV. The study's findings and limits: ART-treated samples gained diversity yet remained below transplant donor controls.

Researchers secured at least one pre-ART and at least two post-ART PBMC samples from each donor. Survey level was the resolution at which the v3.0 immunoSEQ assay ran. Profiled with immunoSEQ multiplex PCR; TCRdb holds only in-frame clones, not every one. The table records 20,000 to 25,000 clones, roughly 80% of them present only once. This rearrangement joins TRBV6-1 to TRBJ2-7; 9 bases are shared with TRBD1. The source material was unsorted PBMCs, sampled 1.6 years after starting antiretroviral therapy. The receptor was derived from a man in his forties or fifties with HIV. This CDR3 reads CASRFGTGFSYEQYF. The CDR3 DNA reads TGTGCCAGCAGGTTTGGGACAGGGTTCTCCTACGAGCAGTACTTC.